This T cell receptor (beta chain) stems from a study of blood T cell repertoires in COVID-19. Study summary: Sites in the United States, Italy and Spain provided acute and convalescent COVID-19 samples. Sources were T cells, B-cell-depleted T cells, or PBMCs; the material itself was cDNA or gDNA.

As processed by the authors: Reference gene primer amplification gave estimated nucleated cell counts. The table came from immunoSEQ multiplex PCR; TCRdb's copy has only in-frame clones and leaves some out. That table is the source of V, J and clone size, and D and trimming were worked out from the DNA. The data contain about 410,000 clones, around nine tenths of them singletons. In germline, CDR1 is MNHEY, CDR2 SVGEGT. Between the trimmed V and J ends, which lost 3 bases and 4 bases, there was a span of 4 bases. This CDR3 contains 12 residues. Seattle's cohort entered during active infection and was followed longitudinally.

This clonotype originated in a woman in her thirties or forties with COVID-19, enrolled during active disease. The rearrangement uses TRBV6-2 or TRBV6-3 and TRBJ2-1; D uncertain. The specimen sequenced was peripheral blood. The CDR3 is CASSYSYNEQFF. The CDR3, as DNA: TGTGCCAGCAGTTATTCATACAATGAGCAGTTCTTC.